The 30 T cell receptor beta chains reported below all come from one sample, sequenced in a study of blood T cell repertoires in COVID-19. Clones were sequenced by immunoSEQ multiplex PCR, and TCRdb holds only the in-frame ones, with some missing. The table has around 200,000 clones, 86% seen once. The specimen was PBMCs or T cells enriched from blood (not recorded which). The receptors were gathered from a woman between 40 and 50 years old with acute COVID-19.

V usage is TRBV9 and J usage is TRBJ2-3, with TRBD1 matching 7 bases. In germline, CDR1 is SGDLS, CDR2 YYNGEE. The V and J ends lost 4 bases and 3 bases, in that order; junction bases with no gene match: 5. The CDR3 is 14 amino acids. The DNA for the CDR3 is TGTGCCAGCAGCTTGACAGGGTCGACAGATACGCAGTATTTT. Translated: CASSLTGSTDTQYF. Based on the CDR3 plus reference TRBV9 and TRBJ2-3, the full variable domain is DSGVTQTPKHLITATGQRVTLRCSPRSGDLSVYWYQQSLDQGLQFLIQYYNGEERAKGNILERFSAQQFPDLHSELNLSSLELGDSALYFCASSLTGSTDTQYFGPGTRLTVL.

The chain uses TRBV7-8 and TRBJ2-1; no clear D gene. V was shortened by 1 base and J by 8 bases, with 18 bases between the two germline ends. The V gene's germline CDR1 is SGHVS and CDR2 FQNEAQ. This CDR3 region has 16 residues. The CDR3 coding sequence is TGTGCCAGCAGCTTAGAAAGTAGCCAATATCACCATGAGCAGTTCTTC. Translating gives CASSLESSQYHHEQFF.

The chain couples TRBV29-1 to TRBJ1-2; D is uncertain. V gave up 6 bases and J gave up 7 bases, with 12 bases separating them. In germline, CDR1 is SQVTM, CDR2 ANQGSEA. CDR3 size: 11 residues. CDR3 in DNA: TGCAGCGTCGGTGCAGACTCTGGCTACACCTTC. Amino acid sequence: CSVGADSGYTF.

This chain uses TRBV19 with TRBJ1-1; D remains unclear. Trimming took 4 bases from V and 5 from J, leaving 23 bases between them. The CDR3 length is 17 residues. From germline, CDR1 is LNHDA and CDR2 SQIVND (reference sequence). The CDR3 protein is CASSRPEGVAYGTEAFF. DNA for the CDR3: TGTGCCAGTAGTAGGCCCGAAGGAGTGGCCTACGGTACTGAAGCTTTCTTT.

This chain uses TRBV6-5 with TRBJ2-7, with TRBD1 as a possible D gene (5 bases). Trimming shortened V by 10 bases and J by 2 bases, and 9 bases separated the two germline ends. CDR1 is MNHEY, CDR2 SVGAGI, per germline. The CDR3 consists of 11 residues. The CDR3 DNA is TGTGCCACCAGGGCCGCCTACGAGCAGTACTTC. It is translated as CATRAAYEQYF.

CDR3 loop: CASSFGLASTDTQYF. CDR3 in DNA: TGTGCCAGCAGCTTCGGCCTAGCCTCCACGGATACGCAGTATTTT. The genes are TRBV7-3 and TRBJ2-3; D might be TRBD2 (5 bases). V lost 3 bases to trimming and J lost 6 bases, with 16 bases between them. Germline V gene sequence: CDR1 SGHTA, CDR2 FQGTGA. This CDR3 contains 15 residues.

CDR3 amino acids: CSVRGQGTSGYTF. In nucleotides, the CDR3 is TGCAGCGTGAGGGGACAGGGGACCAGTGGCTACACCTTC. J is TRBJ1-2 and V is TRBV29-1; 10 bases match TRBD1. V lost 6 bases and J lost 7; bases outside the gene matches: 8. The length of the CDR3 is 13 residues. In germline, CDR1 is SQVTM, CDR2 ANQGSEA. The whole variable domain, remainder taken from reference TRBV29-1 and TRBJ1-2, is SAVISQKPSRDICQRGTSLTIQCQVDSQVTMMFWYRQQPGQSLTLIATANQGSEATYESGFVIDKFPISRPNLTFSTLTVSNMSPEDSSIYLCSVRGQGTSGYTFGSGTRLTVV.

CDR3 nucleotides: TGCGCCAGCAGCCAAGAAGTAACAGGTCAGGCCGAGCAGTACTTC. This encodes CASSQEVTGQAEQYF. The chain couples TRBV4-1 to TRBJ2-7; D perhaps matches TRBD1 (5 bases). The CDR3 has 15 residues. Per germline, CDR1 MGHRA and CDR2 YSYEKL. V was cut by 0 bases and J by 6 bases, with 15 bases left in between.

This chain links TRBV5-1 with TRBJ2-1; the match to TRBD2 covers 8 bases. The junction had 9 bases not matched to a gene; V was cut back by 0 bases and J by 10 bases. Germline CDR1 and CDR2: SGHRS and YFSETQ. CDR3 length: 15 amino acids. The CDR3 here is CASSLDRPSGGEQFF. The CDR3 nucleotides read TGCGCCAGCAGCTTGGACCGTCCAAGCGGGGGCGAGCAGTTCTTC.

This clone was picked up a small number of times. The chain links TRBV2 to TRBJ1-1; TRBD1 might be the D (5 bases). Germline CDR1 and CDR2: SNHLY and FYNNEI. The CDR3 is made up of 13 amino acids. With 7 bases removed from V and 5 bases from J, the gap between germline ends came to 14 bases. The CDR3 nucleotides are TGTGCCAGCAATTACAGGATGGGGACTGAAGCTTTCTTT. This codes for CASNYRMGTEAFF.

The chain combines TRBV27 with TRBJ1-5, with a possible D match to TRBD1 (6 bases). The V gene lost 6 bases and the J gene lost 2 bases, with 14 bases spanning the gap. This CDR3 spans 15 amino acids. Germline-derived CDR1 and CDR2 are MNHEY and SMNVEV (reference sequence). The CDR3, as DNA: TGTGCCAGCAGCGATCAGGGGATAGGCAATCAGCCCCAGCATTTT. The encoded protein is CASSDQGIGNQPQHF.

The V gene is TRBV11-1, the J gene TRBJ2-7; 7 bases map to TRBD1. The CDR3 runs 13 residues. Trimming at V came to 5 bases and at J to 4 bases, leaving 5 bases not matched to a gene. The germline gives CDR1 SGHAT, CDR2 FQDESV (reference sequence). The CDR3 spells CASSAGQVYEQYV. The DNA of the CDR3 is TGTGCCAGCAGCGCAGGACAGGTTTACGAGCAGTACGTC.

V and J are TRBV5-4 and TRBJ1-4, with a possible D match to TRBD1 (6 bases). V was clipped by 4 bases and J by 6 bases, with 13 bases between them. CDR1 is SGHNT, CDR2 YYREEE, per germline (reference sequence). The CDR3 has 14 amino acids. The CDR3 nucleotides are TGTGCCAGCAGCGCAGGGGTTGATTATGAAAAACTGTTTTTT. This sequence encodes CASSAGVDYEKLFF.

CDR3 in amino acids: CASSQRQGSTGELFF. The CDR3 DNA reads TGCGCCAGCAGCCAACGACAGGGAAGCACCGGGGAGCTGTTTTTT. The chain joins TRBV5-1 to TRBJ2-2, with TRBD1 matching 7 bases. Germline loops: CDR1 SGHRS, CDR2 YFSETQ. The CDR3 runs to 15 residues. Trimming at V came to 4 bases and at J to 4 bases, leaving 7 bases not matched to a gene. Complete variable domain (other parts from reference TRBV5-1 and TRBJ2-2): KAGVTQTPRYLIKTRGQQVTLSCSPISGHRSVSWYQQTPGQGLQFLFEYFSETQRNKGNFPGRFSGRQFSNSRSEMNVSTLELGDSALYLCASSQRQGSTGELFFGEGSRLTVL.

This chain joins TRBV5-1 and TRBJ1-4; perhaps TRBD1 as D (5 bases). CDR1 is SGHRS and CDR2 is YFSETQ in the germline V gene. The ends were cut back, 0 bases at V and 6 bases at J, with 12 bases in the middle. The CDR3 spans 15 residues. The CDR3 nucleotides are TGCGCCAGCAGCTTGGCAGGGCGGAACGATGAAAAACTGTTTTTT. The encoded protein is CASSLAGRNDEKLFF.

The chain joins TRBV6-1 to TRBJ1-2; D not resolved. Trimming left V 2 bases short and J 14 bases short, with 12 bases between. This CDR3 comprises 11 residues. CDR1 and CDR2 from the germline V gene are MNHNS and SASEGT. CDR3 loop: CASSEPTAETF. The CDR3 bases are TGTGCCAGCAGTGAACCTACAGCCGAAACCTTC.

J is TRBJ1-1 and V is TRBV7-9; D remains ambiguous. Trimming shortened V by 2 bases and J by 1 base, and 2 bases separated the two germline ends. CDR1 and CDR2 (germline): SEHNR, FQNEAQ (reference sequence). The CDR3 totals 12 residues. CDR3 region: CASSLQNTEAFF. The CDR3 DNA sequence: TGTGCCAGCAGCTTACAGAACACTGAAGCTTTCTTT.

In regard to this clone: The sample carries other DNA sequences with the same CDR3. The chain employs TRBV19 and TRBJ1-1, with 8 bases lining up with TRBD1. CDR1 is LNHDA and CDR2 is SQIVND in the germline V gene (reference sequence). The CDR3 length is 13 residues. The V gene end was trimmed by 3 bases and the J gene end by 4 bases; junction bases not matched to a gene: 1. In nucleotides, the CDR3 is TGTGCCAGTAGTATCACAGGGGGCACTGAAGCTTTCTTT. Amino acid sequence: CASSITGGTEAFF. The variable domain in full, completed from reference TRBV19 and TRBJ1-1, reads DGGITQSPKYLFRKEGQNVTLSCEQNLNHDAMYWYRQDPGQGLRLIYYSQIVNDFQKGDIAEGYSVSREKKESFPLTVTSAQKNPTAFYLCASSITGGTEAFFGQGTRLTVV.

V and J are TRBV5-8 and TRBJ2-1; a weak D match, TRBD2 (5 bases). There are 16 residues in the CDR3. The germline gives CDR1 SGHTS, CDR2 YDEGEE. V dropped 6 bases and J dropped 9 bases, with 25 bases sitting between them. The CDR3 region has the DNA TGTGCCAGCATCCCCCTCCGGGATTTACTGGGCAGTGAGCAGTTCTTC. As protein: CASIPLRDLLGSEQFF.

This rearrangement joins TRBV6-2 or TRBV6-3 to TRBJ2-2, with TRBD1 identical over 9 bases. The CDR3 consists of 14 residues. Trimming removed 5 bases from V and 3 bases from J; junction bases left unmatched: 1. The V gene's germline CDR1 is MNHEY and CDR2 SVGEGT. The CDR3 nucleotides are TGTGCCAGCAGTCGGACAGGGGACACCGGGGAGCTGTTTTTT. As protein: CASSRTGDTGELFF.

The chain combines TRBV3-1 (or the pseudogene TRBV3-2) with TRBJ1-5, with 9 positions matching TRBD1. Germline V lookup: CDR1 LGHDT, CDR2 YNNKEL (reference sequence). There are 21 residues in the CDR3. V shed 0 bases and J 0 bases; nucleotides not matched to a gene: 15. The DNA of the CDR3 is TGTGCCAGCAGCCAAGAACCCGTCTCAGGGACAGGGAATTATAGCAATCAGCCCCAGCATTTT. This translates into CASSQEPVSGTGNYSNQPQHF.

CDR3 sequence (DNA): TGTGCCAAAATCGGACTGGAGAACACCGGGGAGCTGTTTTTT. Encoded protein: CAKIGLENTGELFF. This chain links TRBV7-9 with TRBJ2-2, with D tentatively TRBD2 (5 bases). Germline values: CDR1 SEHNR, CDR2 FQNEAQ (reference sequence). The V end lost 10 bases, the J end lost 1 base, and 13 bases lay between the germline ends. CDR3 length equals 14 residues.

This clone was detected only once. The chain employs TRBV2 and TRBJ2-1; no clear D. CDR1 SNHLY and CDR2 FYNNEI come from the germline V gene. This CDR3 is 11 amino acids long. V lost 4 bases, J lost 7 bases, and 5 bases lay in between. The CDR3 loop reads CASSGRNEQFF. DNA of the CDR3: TGTGCCAGCAGTGGTCGGAATGAGCAGTTCTTC.

The V gene is TRBV24-1, the J gene TRBJ1-5; D is possibly TRBD1 (5 bases). In germline, CDR1 is KGHDR, CDR2 SFDVKD. This CDR3 spans 14 amino acids. With 5 bases removed from V and 0 bases from J, the gap between germline ends came to 7 bases. CDR3 sequence: CATSGQFSNQPQHF. The CDR3 bases are TGTGCCACCAGTGGACAGTTTAGCAATCAGCCCCAGCATTTT.

The rearrangement uses TRBV7-2 and TRBJ2-3; D may be TRBD2 (6 bases). The CDR3 extends over 15 amino acids. CDR1 is SGHTA, CDR2 FQGNSA, per germline. Trimming cost V 4 bases and J 4 bases, with 15 bases left between them. CDR3 DNA: TGTGCCAGCAGCTCTGGGGGGTGGGTAGCAGATACGCAGTATTTT. This sequence encodes CASSSGGWVADTQYF.

The rearrangement joins TRBV5-1 to TRBJ1-1; TRBD1 aligns across 12 bases. V trimming: 0 bases; J trimming: 6 bases; junction bases outside the gene matches: 12. The CDR3 has 18 amino acids. Germline values: CDR1 SGHRS, CDR2 YFSETQ. CDR3 amino acids: CASSLDGSGTGGEAEAFF. The CDR3 nucleotides are TGCGCCAGCAGCTTGGACGGGTCGGGGACAGGGGGCGAAGCTGAAGCTTTCTTT.

The sample holds a few counts of this clone. CDR3 coding DNA: TGTGCCAGTAAGAGAGGAGGGGATAGCAATCAGCCCCAGCATTTT. Its protein is CASKRGGDSNQPQHF. J is TRBJ1-5 and V is TRBV19; maybe TRBD1 (5 bases). The CDR3 is made up of 15 amino acids. Trimming shortened V by 7 bases and J by 0 bases, and 13 bases separated the two germline ends. Germline V gene lookup returns CDR1 LNHDA and CDR2 SQIVND (reference sequence).

J is TRBJ1-4 and V is TRBV2; a possible D gene is TRBD1 (6 bases). The CDR3 contains 15 residues. V shed 8 bases and J shed 4 bases, with 17 bases lying between them. Per germline, CDR1 SNHLY and CDR2 FYNNEI. The CDR3 nucleotides read TGTGCCAGCCAACAGACAGGCCTCCTTAATGAAAAACTGTTTTTT. This translates into CASQQTGLLNEKLFF.

V gene TRBV6-5 combines with J gene TRBJ1-5, with D possibly matching TRBD1 (5 bases). Trimming pared 5 bases from V and 4 bases from J, leaving 15 bases between. Germline CDR1 reads MNHEY; CDR2 reads SVGAGI. CDR3 size: 15 residues. CDR3 nucleotides: TGTGCCAGCAGTCCCCGGAGGGGACCAAATCAGCCCCAGCATTTT. Translated: CASSPRRGPNQPQHF.

This chain connects TRBV25-1 to TRBJ2-7; D is uncertain. The CDR3 runs 14 residues. With 3 bases removed from V and 2 bases from J, the gap between germline ends came to 11 bases. CDR1 is MGHDK, CDR2 SYGVNS, per germline. CDR3 amino acids: CASSDFPSTYEQYF. CDR3 nucleotides: TGTGCCAGCAGTGATTTTCCCAGTACCTACGAGCAGTACTTC.